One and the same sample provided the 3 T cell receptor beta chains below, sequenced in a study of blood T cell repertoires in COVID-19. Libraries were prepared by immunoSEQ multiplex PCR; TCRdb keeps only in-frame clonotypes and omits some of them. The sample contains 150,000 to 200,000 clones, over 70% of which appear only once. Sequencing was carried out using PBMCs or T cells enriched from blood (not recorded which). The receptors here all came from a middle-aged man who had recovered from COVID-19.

The CDR3 loop is CASSFGGYNTDTQYF. CDR3 bases: TGTGCCAGCAGTTTCGGCGGCTACAACACAGATACGCAGTATTTT. This chain uses TRBV27 with TRBJ2-3, with unresolved D. V was clipped by 3 bases and J by 2 bases, with 12 bases between them. This CDR3 has 15 amino acids. CDR1 is MNHEY, CDR2 SMNVEV, per germline (reference sequence).

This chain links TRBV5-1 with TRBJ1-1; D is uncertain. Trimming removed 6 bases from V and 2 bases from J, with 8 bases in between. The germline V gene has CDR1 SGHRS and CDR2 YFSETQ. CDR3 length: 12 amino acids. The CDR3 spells CASTGPNTEAFF. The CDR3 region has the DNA TGCGCCAGCACTGGGCCAAACACTGAAGCTTTCTTT.

The CDR3 sequence is CASSPYRGLNTEAFF. The CDR3, as DNA: TGTGCCAGCAGCCCATACAGGGGACTGAACACTGAAGCTTTCTTT. The chain combines TRBV3-1 (or the pseudogene TRBV3-2) with TRBJ1-1, with TRBD1 matching 7 bases. The CDR3 runs 15 residues. Germline lookup yields CDR1 LGHDT and CDR2 YNNKEL (reference sequence). With V trimmed by 4 bases and J by 0 bases, 5 bases remained unmatched.